The present T cell receptor (beta chain) was sequenced within a study of T cell repertoires in cytomegalovirus infection. About the research overall: Indications of both CMV infection and matching HLA type were provided by public TCR beta signatures.

Unmatched junction bases numbered 10, after V lost 4 bases and J lost 5 bases. The CDR3 is 16 amino acids. Germline V gene sequence: CDR1 SGHNT, CDR2 YYREEE (reference sequence). This clonotype was counted at least ten times. MiXCR, applied by TCRdb to the reads, yields one record per CDR3 protein. The data show approximately 500,000 distinct CDR3 sequences, about 11% seen once. The receptor's source is a human donor in good health (CMV status not recorded). Some clones in this sample may be carry-over from other donors' samples. The sample comprised PBMCs. This chain joins TRBV5-4 and TRBJ2-1; 9 bases fit TRBD2. The CDR3 loop reads CASSQPRGGLDNEQFF. The CDR3 nucleotides are TGTGCCAGCAGCCAACCGCGGGGGGGCCTGGACAATGAGCAGTTCTTC.